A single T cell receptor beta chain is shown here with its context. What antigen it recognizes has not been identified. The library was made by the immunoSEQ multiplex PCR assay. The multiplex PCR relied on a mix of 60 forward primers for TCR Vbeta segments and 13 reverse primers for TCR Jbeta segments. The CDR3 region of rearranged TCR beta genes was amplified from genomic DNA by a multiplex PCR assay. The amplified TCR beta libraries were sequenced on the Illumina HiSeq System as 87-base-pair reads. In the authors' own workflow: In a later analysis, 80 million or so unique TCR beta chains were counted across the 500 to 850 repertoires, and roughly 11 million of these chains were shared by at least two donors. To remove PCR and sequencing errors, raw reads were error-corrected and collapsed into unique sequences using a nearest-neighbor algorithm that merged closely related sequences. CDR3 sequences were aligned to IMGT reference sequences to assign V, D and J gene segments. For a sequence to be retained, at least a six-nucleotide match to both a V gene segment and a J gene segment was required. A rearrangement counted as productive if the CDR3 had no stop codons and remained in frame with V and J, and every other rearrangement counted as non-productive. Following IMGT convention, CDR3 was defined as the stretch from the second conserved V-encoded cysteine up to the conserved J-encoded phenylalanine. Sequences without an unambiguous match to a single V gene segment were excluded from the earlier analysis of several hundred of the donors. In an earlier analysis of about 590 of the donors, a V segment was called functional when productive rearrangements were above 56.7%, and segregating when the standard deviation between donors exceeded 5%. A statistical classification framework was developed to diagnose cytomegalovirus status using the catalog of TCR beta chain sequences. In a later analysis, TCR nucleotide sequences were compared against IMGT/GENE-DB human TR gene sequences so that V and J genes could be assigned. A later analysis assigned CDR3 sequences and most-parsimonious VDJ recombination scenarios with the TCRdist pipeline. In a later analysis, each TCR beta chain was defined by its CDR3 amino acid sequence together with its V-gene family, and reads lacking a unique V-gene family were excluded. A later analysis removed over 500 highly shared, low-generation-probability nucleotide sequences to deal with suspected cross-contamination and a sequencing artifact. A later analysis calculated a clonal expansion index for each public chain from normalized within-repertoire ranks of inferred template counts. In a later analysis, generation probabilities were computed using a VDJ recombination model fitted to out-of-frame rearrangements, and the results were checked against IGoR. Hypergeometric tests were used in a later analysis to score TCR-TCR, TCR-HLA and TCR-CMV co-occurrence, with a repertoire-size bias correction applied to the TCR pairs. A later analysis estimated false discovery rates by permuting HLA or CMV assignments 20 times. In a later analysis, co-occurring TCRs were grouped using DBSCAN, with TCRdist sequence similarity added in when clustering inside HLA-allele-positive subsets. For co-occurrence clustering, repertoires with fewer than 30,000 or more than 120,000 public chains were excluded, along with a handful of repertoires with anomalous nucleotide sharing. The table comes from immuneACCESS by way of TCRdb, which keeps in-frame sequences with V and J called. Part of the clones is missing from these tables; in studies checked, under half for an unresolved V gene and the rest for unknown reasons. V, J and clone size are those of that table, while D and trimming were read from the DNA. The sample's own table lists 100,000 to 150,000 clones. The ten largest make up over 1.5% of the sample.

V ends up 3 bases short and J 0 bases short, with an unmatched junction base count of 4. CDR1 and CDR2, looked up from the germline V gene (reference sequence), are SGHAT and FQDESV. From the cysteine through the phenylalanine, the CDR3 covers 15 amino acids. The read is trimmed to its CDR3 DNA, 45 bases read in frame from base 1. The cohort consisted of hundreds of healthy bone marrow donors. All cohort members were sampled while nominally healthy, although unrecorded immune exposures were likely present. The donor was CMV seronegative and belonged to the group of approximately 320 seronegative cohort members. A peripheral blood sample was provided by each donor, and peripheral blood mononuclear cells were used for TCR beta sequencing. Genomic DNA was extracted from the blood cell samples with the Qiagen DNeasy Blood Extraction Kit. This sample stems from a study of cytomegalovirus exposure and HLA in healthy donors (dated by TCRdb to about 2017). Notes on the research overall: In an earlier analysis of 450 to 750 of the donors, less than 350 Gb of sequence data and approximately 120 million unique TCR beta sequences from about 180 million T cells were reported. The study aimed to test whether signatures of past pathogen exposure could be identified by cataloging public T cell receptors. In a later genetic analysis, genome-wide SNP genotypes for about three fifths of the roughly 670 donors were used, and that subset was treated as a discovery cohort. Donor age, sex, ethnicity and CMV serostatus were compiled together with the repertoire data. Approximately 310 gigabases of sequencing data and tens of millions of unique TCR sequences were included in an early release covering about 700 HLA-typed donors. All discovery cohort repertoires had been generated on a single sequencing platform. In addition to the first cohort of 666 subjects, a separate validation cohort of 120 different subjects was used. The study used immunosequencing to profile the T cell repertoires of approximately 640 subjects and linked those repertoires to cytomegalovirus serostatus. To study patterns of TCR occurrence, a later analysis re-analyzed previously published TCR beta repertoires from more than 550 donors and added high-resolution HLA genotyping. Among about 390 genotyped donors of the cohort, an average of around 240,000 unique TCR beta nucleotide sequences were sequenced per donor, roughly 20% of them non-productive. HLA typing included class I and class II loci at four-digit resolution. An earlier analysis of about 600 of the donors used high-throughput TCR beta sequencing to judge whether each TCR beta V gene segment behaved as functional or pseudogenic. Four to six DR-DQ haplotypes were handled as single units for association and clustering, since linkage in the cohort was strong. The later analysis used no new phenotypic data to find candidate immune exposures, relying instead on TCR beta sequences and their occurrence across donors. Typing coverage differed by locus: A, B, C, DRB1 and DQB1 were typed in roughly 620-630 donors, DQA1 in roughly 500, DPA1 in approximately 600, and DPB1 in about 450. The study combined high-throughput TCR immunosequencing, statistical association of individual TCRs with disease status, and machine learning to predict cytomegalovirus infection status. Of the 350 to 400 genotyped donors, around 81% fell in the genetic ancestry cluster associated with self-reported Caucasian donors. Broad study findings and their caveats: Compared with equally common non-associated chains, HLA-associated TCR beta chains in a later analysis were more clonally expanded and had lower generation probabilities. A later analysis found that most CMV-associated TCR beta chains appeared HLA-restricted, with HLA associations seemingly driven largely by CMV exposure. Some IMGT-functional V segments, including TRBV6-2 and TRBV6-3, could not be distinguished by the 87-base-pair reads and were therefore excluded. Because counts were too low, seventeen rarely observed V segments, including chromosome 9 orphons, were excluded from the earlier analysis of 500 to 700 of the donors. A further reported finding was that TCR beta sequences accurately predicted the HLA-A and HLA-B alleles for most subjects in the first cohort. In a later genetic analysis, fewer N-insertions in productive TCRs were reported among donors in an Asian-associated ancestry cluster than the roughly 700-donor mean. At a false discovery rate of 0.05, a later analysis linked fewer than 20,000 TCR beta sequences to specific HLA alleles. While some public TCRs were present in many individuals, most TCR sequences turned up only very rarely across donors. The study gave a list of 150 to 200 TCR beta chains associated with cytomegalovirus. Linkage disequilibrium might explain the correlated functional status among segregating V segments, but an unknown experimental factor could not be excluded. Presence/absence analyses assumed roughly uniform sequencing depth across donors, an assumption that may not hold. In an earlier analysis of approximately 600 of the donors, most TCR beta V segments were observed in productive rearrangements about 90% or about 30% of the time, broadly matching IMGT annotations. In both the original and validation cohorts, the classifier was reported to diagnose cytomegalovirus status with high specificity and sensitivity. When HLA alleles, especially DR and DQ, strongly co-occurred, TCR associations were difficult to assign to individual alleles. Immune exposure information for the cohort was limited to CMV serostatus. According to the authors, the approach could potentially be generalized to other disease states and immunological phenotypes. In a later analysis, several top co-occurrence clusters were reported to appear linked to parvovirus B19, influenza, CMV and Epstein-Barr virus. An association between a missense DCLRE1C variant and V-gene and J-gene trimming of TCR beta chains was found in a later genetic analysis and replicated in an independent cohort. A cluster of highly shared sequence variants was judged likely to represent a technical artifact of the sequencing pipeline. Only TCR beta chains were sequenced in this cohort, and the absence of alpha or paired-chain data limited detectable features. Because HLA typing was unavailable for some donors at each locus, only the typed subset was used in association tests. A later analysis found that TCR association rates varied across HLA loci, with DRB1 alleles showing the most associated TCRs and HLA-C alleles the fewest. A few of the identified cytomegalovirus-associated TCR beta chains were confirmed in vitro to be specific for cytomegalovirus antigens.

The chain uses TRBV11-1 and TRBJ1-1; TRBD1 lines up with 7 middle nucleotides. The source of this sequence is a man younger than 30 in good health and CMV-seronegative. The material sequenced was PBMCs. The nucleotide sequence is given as TGTGCCAGCAGCTTCCTTGGGACAGTGAACACTGAAGCTTTCTTT. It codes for CASSFLGTVNTEAFF.